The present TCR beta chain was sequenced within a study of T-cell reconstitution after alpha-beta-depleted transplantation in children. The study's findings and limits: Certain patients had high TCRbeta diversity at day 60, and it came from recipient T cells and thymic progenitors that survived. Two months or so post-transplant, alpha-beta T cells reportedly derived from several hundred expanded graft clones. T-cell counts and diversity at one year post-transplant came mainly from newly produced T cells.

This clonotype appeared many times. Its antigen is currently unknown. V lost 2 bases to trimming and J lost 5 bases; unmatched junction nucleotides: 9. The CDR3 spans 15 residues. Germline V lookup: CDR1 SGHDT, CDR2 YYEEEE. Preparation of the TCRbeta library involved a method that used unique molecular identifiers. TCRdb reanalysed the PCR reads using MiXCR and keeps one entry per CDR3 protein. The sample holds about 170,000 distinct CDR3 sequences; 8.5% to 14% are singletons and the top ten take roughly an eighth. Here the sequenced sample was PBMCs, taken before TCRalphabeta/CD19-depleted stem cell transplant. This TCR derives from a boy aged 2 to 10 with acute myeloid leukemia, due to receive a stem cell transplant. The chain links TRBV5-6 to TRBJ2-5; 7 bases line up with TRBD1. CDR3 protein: CASSLKQGSRETQYF. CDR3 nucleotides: TGTGCCAGCAGCTTAAAACAGGGGTCTCGGGAGACCCAGTACTTC. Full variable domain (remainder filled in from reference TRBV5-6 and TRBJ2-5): DAGVTQSPTHLIKTRGQQVTLRCSPKSGHDTVSWYQQALGQGPQFIFQYYEEEERQRGNFPDRFSGHQFPNYSSELNVNALLLGDSALYLCASSLKQGSRETQYFGPGTRLLVL.